The 29 T cell receptor beta chains below come from one sample, sequenced in a study of blood T cell repertoires in COVID-19. TCRdb's table, derived via immunoSEQ multiplex PCR, lists solely in-frame clones and lacks some. Of around 250,000 clones in the sample, about four fifths are singletons; the top ten hold 3.1%. The specimen sequenced was peripheral blood. The receptors come from a woman younger than 35 with acute or convalescent COVID-19.

The gene calls are TRBV11-2 and TRBJ2-1; TRBD2 agrees at 10 bases. The CDR3 runs 17 residues. CDR1 SGHAT and CDR2 FQNNGV come from the germline V gene. Germline trimming cut 5 bases from V and 7 bases from J; bases unmatched to any gene: 14. The CDR3 loop is CASSHPSLAGVRNEQFF. For the CDR3, the DNA is TGTGCCAGCAGCCACCCGTCGCTAGCGGGAGTAAGGAATGAGCAGTTCTTC.

This sequence joins TRBV13 and TRBJ1-2, with 10 nucleotides matching TRBD1. CDR1 is PRHDT and CDR2 is FYEKMQ in the germline V gene (reference sequence). V shed 5 bases and J 3 bases; nucleotides not matched to a gene: 6. This CDR3 region has 15 residues. In nucleotides, the CDR3 is TGTGCCAGCAGCCCCCGGACAGGGGGGGACTATGGCTACACCTTC. Amino acid sequence: CASSPRTGGDYGYTF.

The chain carries TRBV7-8 and TRBJ2-1, with a weak D call TRBD2 (7 bases). Germline V gives CDR1 SGHVS, CDR2 FQNEAQ. The CDR3 is made up of 16 amino acids. V lost 0 bases and J lost 12, with 21 bases in between. CDR3 sequence: CASSLAGGARAARQFF. CDR3 bases: TGTGCCAGCAGCTTAGCGGGGGGGGCTCGAGCGGCAAGGCAGTTCTTC.

The J gene is TRBJ2-1, the V gene TRBV29-1, with 7 bases matching TRBD2. This CDR3 contains 12 residues. Germline CDR1 SQVTM, CDR2 ANQGSEA. The V gene end was trimmed by 7 bases and the J gene end by 10 bases; junction bases not matched to a gene: 10. CDR3 bases: TGCAGCGCCTCCGGACTAGGTTCAGAGCAGTTCTTC. It encodes CSASGLGSEQFF.

The chain joins TRBV25-1 to TRBJ1-1; possibly TRBD1 for D (5 bases). The CDR3 is 13 residues long. The V end was cut by 1 base, the J end by 8 bases, with 11 bases between. Per the germline V gene, CDR1 is MGHDK and CDR2 is SYGVNS. The CDR3 DNA follows: TGTGCCAGCAGTGAATCCGCAGGGTCCGAAGCTTTCTTT. It encodes CASSESAGSEAFF.

V is TRBV7-8 and J is TRBJ1-5; TRBD1 matches at 7 bases. J lost 4 bases, V lost 4 bases, and 1 base had no gene match. CDR3 length equals 13 residues. CDR1 and CDR2 (germline): SGHVS, FQNEAQ. The DNA of the CDR3 is TGTGCCAGCAGCTCCAGGGGGAATCAGCCCCAGCATTTT. This gives the protein CASSSRGNQPQHF. Full variable domain (outside the CDR3, taken from reference TRBV7-8 and TRBJ1-5): GAGVSQSPRYKVAKRGQDVALRCDPISGHVSLFWYQQALGQGPEFLTYFQNEAQLDKSGLPSDRFFAERPEGSVSTLKIQRTQQEDSAVYLCASSSRGNQPQHFGDGTRLSIL.

V and J are TRBV28 and TRBJ2-1, with TRBD2 matching over 9 bases. The CDR3 has 14 residues. The germline CDR1 and CDR2 sequences are MDHEN and SYDVKM. With 5 bases clipped from V and 2 bases from J, the junction kept 1 base outside the gene matches. The CDR3 here is CASSRLAAYNEQFF. CDR3 nucleotides: TGTGCCAGCAGTAGACTAGCGGCCTACAATGAGCAGTTCTTC.

The chain carries TRBV7-2 and TRBJ1-3; 7 bases align to TRBD1. Germline V gives CDR1 SGHTA, CDR2 FQGNSA. This CDR3 spans 15 amino acids. V lost 5 bases, J lost 2 bases, and 6 bases stayed unmatched. CDR3 loop: CASSPQGGPGNTIYF. In nucleotides, the CDR3 is TGTGCCAGCAGCCCCCAGGGGGGACCTGGAAACACCATATATTTT. The variable domain in full, with the rest retrieved from reference TRBV7-2 and TRBJ1-3, is GAGVSQSPSNKVTEKGKDVELRCDPISGHTALYWYRQSLGQGLEFLIYFQGNSAPDKSGLPSDRFSAERTGGSVSTLTIQRTQQEDSAVYLCASSPQGGPGNTIYFGEGSWLTVV.

The V gene is TRBV10-3, the J gene TRBJ2-5, with 8 nucleotides matching TRBD2. The CDR3 loop spans 14 amino acids. Trimming cost V 2 bases and J 1 base; bases outside gene matches: 0. Germline CDR1 and CDR2: ENHRY and SYGVKD. CDR3 sequence reads: CAISETSGQETQYF. DNA of the CDR3: TGTGCCATCAGTGAGACTAGCGGCCAAGAGACCCAGTACTTC.

A single count supports this clone. This chain connects TRBV9 to TRBJ1-3; 8 bases agree with TRBD1. The CDR3 contains 17 residues. CDR1 and CDR2 (germline): SGDLS, YYNGEE. After removal of 4 bases from V and 0 bases from J, the junction contained 9 bases not matched to a gene. The CDR3 region is CASSSGQGSYSGNTIYF. The CDR3 DNA follows: TGTGCCAGCAGCAGTGGACAGGGAAGTTACTCTGGAAACACCATATATTTT.

This CDR3 is CASSSHLDGGANVLTF. The CDR3 region has the DNA TGCGCCAGCAGCTCCCATCTAGACGGTGGGGCCAACGTCCTGACTTTC. This chain connects TRBV5-1 to TRBJ2-6; D gene ambiguous. The CDR3 contains 16 residues. V was clipped by 3 bases and J by 3 bases, with 13 bases between them. Germline-derived CDR1 and CDR2 are SGHRS and YFSETQ.

The chain carries TRBV14 and TRBJ1-1; a possible D gene is TRBD1 (5 bases). The length of the CDR3 is 13 residues. Germline V gene sequence: CDR1 SGHDN, CDR2 FVKESK. V was clipped by 4 bases and J by 7 bases, with 13 bases between them. The CDR3 nucleotides read TGTGCCAGCAGCCTGGGTCGGGGGAGTGAAGCTTTCTTT. Its protein is CASSLGRGSEAFF.

The J gene is TRBJ1-1, the V gene TRBV5-4; 7 bases agree with TRBD1. Unmatched junction bases numbered 20, after V lost 7 bases and J lost 5 bases. Germline CDR1 and CDR2: SGHNT and YYREEE (reference sequence). CDR3 length equals 17 residues. The CDR3 DNA reads as TGTGCCAGCCGACACCAGGGGGGCTGGTGGCTAGGGACTGAAGCTTTCTTT. It is translated as CASRHQGGWWLGTEAFF.

The rearrangement uses TRBV6-2 or TRBV6-3 and TRBJ2-4, with 15 bases that match TRBD2. The CDR3 loop spans 20 amino acids. V shed 5 bases and J 3 bases; nucleotides not matched to a gene: 14. Per the germline V gene, CDR1 is MNHEY and CDR2 is SVGEGT. CDR3 DNA: TGTGCCAGCAGTAAACCTTGGACTAGCGGGAGGGCCCGGGACAAAAACATTCAGTACTTC. As protein: CASSKPWTSGRARDKNIQYF.

The V gene is TRBV9, the J gene TRBJ2-1; TRBD2 agrees at 8 bases. CDR1 and CDR2 (germline): SGDLS, YYNGEE. This CDR3 has 14 amino acids. V lost 4 bases, J lost 4 bases, and 4 bases stayed unmatched. The CDR3 DNA is TGTGCCAGCAGCCTTTCGGGAGGGTACAATGAGCAGTTCTTC. This codes for CASSLSGGYNEQFF.

To note about this clone: One end of the junction is discordant with germline, which a read error may explain. This chain connects TRBV7-7 to TRBJ2-1; TRBD2 is a possible D gene (5 bases). The CDR3 runs to 16 residues. CDR1 and CDR2 (germline): SSHAT, FNYEAQ (reference sequence). The CDR3 DNA reads as TGTGCTAGCAGCCCCGGACTCGCTATCTATAACAATGAGCAGTTCTTC. Translating gives CASSPGLAIYNNEQFF.

The table lists this clone with a count of one. CDR3 residues: CASSSDRGPGNTIYF. The DNA of the CDR3 is TGTGCCAGCAGTTCTGACAGGGGGCCTGGAAACACCATATATTTT. The rearrangement links TRBV27 to TRBJ1-3, with 10 bases matching TRBD1. This CDR3 has 15 residues. Looked up from germline, CDR1 is MNHEY and CDR2 is SMNVEV (reference sequence). V shed 4 bases, J shed 2 bases, and the junction held 2 bases outside the gene matches.

The V and J genes are TRBV7-9 and TRBJ1-3; the match to TRBD1 covers 9 bases. V was pared by 4 bases and J by 4 bases, with 5 bases of the junction left unmatched. This CDR3 is built from 15 residues. Germline-derived CDR1 and CDR2 are SEHNR and FQNEAQ (reference sequence). CDR3: CASSSTGGKGNTIYF. The DNA of the CDR3 is TGTGCCAGCAGCTCGACAGGGGGAAAAGGAAACACCATATATTTT.

This clone was seen a few times. The genes are TRBV21-1 and TRBJ1-5. TRBV21-1 is labeled a pseudogene. The CDR3 contains 13 residues. The CDR3: CASSWRERQPQHF. As DNA, the CDR3 is TGTGCCAGCAGCTGGAGGGAGCGACAGCCCCAGCATTTT.

The DNA of the CDR3 is TGTGCCAGCAGCCCGCGGCCTCTGGAGAATGAGCAGTTCTTC. Its translation: CASSPRPLENEQFF. The J gene is TRBJ2-1, the V gene TRBV3-1 (or the pseudogene TRBV3-2), with unresolved D. The CDR3 runs to 14 residues. Germline-derived CDR1 and CDR2 are LGHDT and YNNKEL (reference sequence). Trimming removed 4 bases from V and 7 bases from J, with 14 bases in between.

This clone was counted between two and nine times. The V gene is TRBV5-6, the J gene TRBJ1-4; D is uncertain. Trimming took off 2 bases at V and 5 bases at J, with 10 bases between the two ends. This CDR3 has 14 amino acids. Germline values: CDR1 SGHDT, CDR2 YYEEEE. CDR3 in DNA: TGTGCCAGCAGCTTTGGAGGGCGCAATGAAAAACTGTTTTTT. It encodes CASSFGGRNEKLFF.

This chain joins TRBV7-9 and TRBJ2-2; 8 bases line up with TRBD2. V dropped 8 bases and J dropped 6; count of bases not matched to a gene: 17. There are 17 residues in the CDR3. The germline gives CDR1 SEHNR, CDR2 FQNEAQ (reference sequence). The CDR3 coding sequence is TGTGCCAGCGGCGGACCCCACGGGAGGGCCGGCTCCGGGGAGCTGTTTTTT. Protein: CASGGPHGRAGSGELFF.

The V gene is TRBV6-6, the J gene TRBJ2-1; 8 bases agree with TRBD1. V shed 5 bases, J shed 2 bases, and the junction held 5 bases outside the gene matches. Germline values: CDR1 MNHNY, CDR2 SVGAGI (reference sequence). The length of the CDR3 is 15 residues. Here the CDR3 reads CASSLTGVAYNEQFF. CDR3 in DNA: TGTGCCAGCAGTCTGACAGGGGTCGCCTACAATGAGCAGTTCTTC.

The rearrangement links TRBV9 to TRBJ2-7; 10 bases are a match to TRBD1. Germline CDR1 is SGDLS and CDR2 is YYNGEE. Losses at the gene ends were 3 bases for V and 3 bases for J; bases not matched to a gene: 9. This CDR3 is built from 16 residues. CDR3 DNA: TGTGCCAGCAGCGCCGCCGGGACAGGGGATATCTACGAGCAGTACTTC. Protein product: CASSAAGTGDIYEQYF.

The rearrangement uses TRBV30 and TRBJ1-6; tentative D call: TRBD1 (5 bases). Germline-derived CDR1 and CDR2 are GTSNPN and SVGIG (reference sequence). This CDR3 spans 17 amino acids. V lost 0 bases, J lost 1 base, and 13 bases lay in between. In nucleotides, the CDR3 is TGTGCCTGGAGTGTCTGGCAGGGAGGTTCCTATAATTCACCCCTCCACTTT. It yields the protein CAWSVWQGGSYNSPLHF.

V is TRBV7-2 and J is TRBJ1-6, with 8 nucleotides matching TRBD1. Losses at the gene ends were 6 bases for V and 11 bases for J; bases not matched to a gene: 9. Germline CDR1 is SGHTA and CDR2 is FQGNSA. The CDR3 sequence is 14 residues long. DNA of the CDR3: TGTGCCAGCAGGCAAGACAGGGGACGGGCACCCCTCCACTTT. Amino acids: CASRQDRGRAPLHF.

The chain uses TRBV6-5 and TRBJ1-1; TRBD1 is a possible D gene (6 bases). The CDR3 extends over 16 amino acids. Germline lookup yields CDR1 MNHEY and CDR2 SVGAGI. V was trimmed by 2 bases and J by 4 bases, leaving 17 bases between them. The CDR3 reads CASSYAQGRVTTEAFF. DNA for the CDR3: TGTGCCAGCAGTTACGCACAGGGCAGGGTCACCACTGAAGCTTTCTTT.

The V call is TRBV5-6, the J call TRBJ2-3, with D tentatively TRBD2 (5 bases). The CDR3 covers 15 residues. With 1 base removed from V and 3 bases from J, the gap between germline ends came to 12 bases. The germline gives CDR1 SGHDT, CDR2 YYEEEE. Written as DNA, the CDR3 is TGTGCCAGCAGCTTGATAGCTAGCCATACAGATACGCAGTATTTT. This encodes CASSLIASHTDTQYF.

The gene calls are TRBV19 and TRBJ1-2; D uncertain. This CDR3 comprises 14 residues. Germline-derived CDR1 and CDR2 are LNHDA and SQIVND (reference sequence). V was shortened by 3 bases and J by 5 bases, with 13 bases between the two germline ends. CDR3 coding DNA: TGTGCCAGTAGTATTGGCCGCCCCCCATATGGCTACACCTTC. Its protein product is CASSIGRPPYGYTF.